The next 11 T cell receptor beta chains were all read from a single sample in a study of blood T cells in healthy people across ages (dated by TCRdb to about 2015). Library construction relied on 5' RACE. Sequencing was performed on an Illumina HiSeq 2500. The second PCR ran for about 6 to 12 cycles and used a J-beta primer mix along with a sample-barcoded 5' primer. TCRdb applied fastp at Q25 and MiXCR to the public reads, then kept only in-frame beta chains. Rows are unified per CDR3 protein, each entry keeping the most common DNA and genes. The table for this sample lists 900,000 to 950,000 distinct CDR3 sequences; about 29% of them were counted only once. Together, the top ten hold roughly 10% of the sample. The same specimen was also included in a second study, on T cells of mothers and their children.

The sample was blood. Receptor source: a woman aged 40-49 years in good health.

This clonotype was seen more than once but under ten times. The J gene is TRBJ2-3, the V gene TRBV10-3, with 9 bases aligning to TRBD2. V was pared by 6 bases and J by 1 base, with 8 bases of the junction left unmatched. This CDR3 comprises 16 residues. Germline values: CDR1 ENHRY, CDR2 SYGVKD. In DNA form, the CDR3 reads TGTGCCATCAGGCAAACCATAGCGGGGGGCACAGATACGCAGTATTTT. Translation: CAIRQTIAGGTDTQYF.

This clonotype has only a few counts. CDR3 DNA: TGCAGTGCTAGGGAAGACAGGTCCCCTGGCTACGAGCAGTACTTC. Residues: CSAREDRSPGYEQYF. The J gene is TRBJ2-7, the V gene TRBV20-1; a possible D gene is TRBD1 (6 bases). Trimming removed 3 bases from V and 3 bases from J, with 18 bases in between. CDR1 is DFQATT and CDR2 is SNEGSKA in the germline V gene (reference sequence). CDR3 length: 15 amino acids.

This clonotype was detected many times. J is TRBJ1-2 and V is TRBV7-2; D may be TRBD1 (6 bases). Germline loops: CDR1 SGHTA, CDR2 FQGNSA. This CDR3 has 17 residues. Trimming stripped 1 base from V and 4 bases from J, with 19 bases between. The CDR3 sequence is CASSLVGSQGSGYGYTF. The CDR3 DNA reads TGTGCCAGCAGCTTAGTCGGTTCACAGGGTTCAGGCTATGGCTACACCTTC.

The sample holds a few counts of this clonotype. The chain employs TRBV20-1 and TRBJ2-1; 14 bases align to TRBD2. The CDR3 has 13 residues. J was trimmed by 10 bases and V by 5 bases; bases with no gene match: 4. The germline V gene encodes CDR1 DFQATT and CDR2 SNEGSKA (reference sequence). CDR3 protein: CSAGWTSGGEQFF. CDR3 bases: TGCAGTGCTGGGTGGACTAGCGGGGGGGAGCAGTTCTTC.

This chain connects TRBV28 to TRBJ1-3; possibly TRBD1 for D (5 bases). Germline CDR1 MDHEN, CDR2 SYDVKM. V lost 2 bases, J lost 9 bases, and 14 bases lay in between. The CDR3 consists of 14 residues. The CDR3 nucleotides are TGTGCCAGCAGTTTAGGAGGGGAGGTGATCACCATATATTTT. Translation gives CASSLGGEVITIYF.

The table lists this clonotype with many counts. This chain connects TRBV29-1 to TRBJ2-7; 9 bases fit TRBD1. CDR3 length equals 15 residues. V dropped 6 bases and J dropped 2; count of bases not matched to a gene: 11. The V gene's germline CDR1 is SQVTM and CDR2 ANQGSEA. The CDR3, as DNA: TGCAGCGTACGATCCCCGACAGGGGGGCCCTACGAGCAGTACTTC. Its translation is CSVRSPTGGPYEQYF.

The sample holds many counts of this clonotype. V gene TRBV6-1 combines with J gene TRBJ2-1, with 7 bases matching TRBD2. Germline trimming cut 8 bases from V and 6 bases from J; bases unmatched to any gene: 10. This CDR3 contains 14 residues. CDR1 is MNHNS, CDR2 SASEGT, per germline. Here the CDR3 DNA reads TGTGCCAGCTACCCCGTGGGGGGGATCAATGAGCAGTTCTTC. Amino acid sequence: CASYPVGGINEQFF.

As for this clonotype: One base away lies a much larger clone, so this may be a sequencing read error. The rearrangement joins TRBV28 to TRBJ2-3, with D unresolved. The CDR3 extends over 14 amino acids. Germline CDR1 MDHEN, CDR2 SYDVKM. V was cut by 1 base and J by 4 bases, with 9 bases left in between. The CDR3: CASSLSSIADTQYF. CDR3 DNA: TGTGCCAGCAGTTTATCCTCGATTGCAGATACGCAGTATTTT.

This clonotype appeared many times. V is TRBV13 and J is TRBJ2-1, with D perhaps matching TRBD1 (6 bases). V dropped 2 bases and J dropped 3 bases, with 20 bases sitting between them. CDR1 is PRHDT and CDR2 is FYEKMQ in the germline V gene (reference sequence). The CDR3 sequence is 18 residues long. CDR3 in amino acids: CASSLKLRARGFYNEQFF. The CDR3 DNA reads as TGTGCCAGCAGCTTAAAGTTGAGGGCCAGGGGTTTCTACAATGAGCAGTTCTTC.

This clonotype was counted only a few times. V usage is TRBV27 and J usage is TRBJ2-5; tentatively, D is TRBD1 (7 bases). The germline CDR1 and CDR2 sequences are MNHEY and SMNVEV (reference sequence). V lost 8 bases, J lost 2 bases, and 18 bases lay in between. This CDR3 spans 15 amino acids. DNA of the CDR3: TGTGCCAGCTCTGGGCCAGGGGGGCAGCAAGAGACCCAGTACTTC. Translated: CASSGPGGQQETQYF.

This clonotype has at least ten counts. CDR3 sequence (DNA): TGTGCCAGCAGCCAAGCGACGGGGGGGCCGAATGAGCAGTTCTTC. This encodes CASSQATGGPNEQFF. This rearrangement joins TRBV4-2 to TRBJ2-1, with 8 bases matching TRBD2. Trimming at V came to 1 base and at J to 7 bases, leaving 6 bases not matched to a gene. Germline V gene lookup returns CDR1 LGHNA and CDR2 YNFKEQ. The CDR3 contains 15 residues.